A selection of T cell receptor beta chains follows, all from one sample in a study of T cell repertoires and HLA-DP antigens. The assay was immunoSEQ multiplex PCR, and TCRdb's table has in-frame clones only and misses some. Among 55,000 to 80,000 clones listed, about 80% were seen once. These receptors lack a known antigen. Sequencing was performed on CD4+ T cells from PBMCs. The receptors derive from a man in his 60s in good health and CMV-seronegative. CDR3s include the opening cysteine and the closing phenylalanine or tryptophan. Each record gives: clone size, J gene, V gene, D gene, CDR3 DNA, CDR3 protein. The D gene is left open where the match is weak. The listing skips clone size in some rows; elsewhere it reads once, few, many or a size class.

NA	TRBJ2-1	TRBV19	NA	TGTGCCACCACCCAACTGGCGGGGGCTTACAATGAGCAGTTCTTC	CATTQLAGAYNEQFF
NA	TRBJ1-2	TRBV4-2	NA	TGTGCCAGCAGCCTTTTGACAGTCGAACTAGACGGCTACACCTTC	CASSLLTVELDGYTF
NA	TRBJ1-1	TRBV19	TRBD1	TGTGCCAGTAGTAGGGACAGGCTCACTGAAGCTTTCTTT	CASSRDRLTEAFF
NA	TRBJ2-1	TRBV11-2	TRBD2	TGTGCCAGCAGCTTAGGAGGAAGCGGGGACTCCTACAATGAGCAGTTCTTC	CASSLGGSGDSYNEQFF
NA	TRBJ2-6	TRBV18	NA	TGTGCCAGCTCACCAGGGGTTGGGGCCAACGTCCTGACTTTC	CASSPGVGANVLTF
few	TRBJ1-2	TRBV6-6	NA	TGTGCCAGCAGACTCGGGGCTAACTATGGCTACACCTTC	CASRLGANYGYTF
NA	TRBJ2-3	TRBV7-6	TRBD2	TGTGCCAGCAACACTAGCGGTGGGGATACGCAGTATTTT	CASNTSGGDTQYF
NA	TRBJ1-1	TRBV18	NA	TGTGCCAGCTCCCGTCAGGGGAGGGACACTGAAGCTTTCTTT	CASSRQGRDTEAFF
NA	TRBJ1-4	TRBV19	NA	TGTGCCAGTAGTTTTGGGACTTCTAATGAAAAACTGTTTTTT	CASSFGTSNEKLFF
NA	TRBJ1-1	TRBV4-3	NA	TGCGCCAGCAGCCAAGAGAGGCAGGCTGAAGCTTTCTTT	CASSQERQAEAFF
NA	TRBJ2-7	TRBV28	NA	TGTGCCAGCACTAACCCGGGTCCATCCTACGAGCAGTACTTC	CASTNPGPSYEQYF
NA	TRBJ2-3	TRBV9	TRBD2	TGTGCCAGCAGCGGTCCGGGACTACACACAGATACGCAGTATTTT	CASSGPGLHTDTQYF
NA	TRBJ1-6	TRBV6-4	NA	TGTGCCAGCACCGAACCGATCGGGGCGGCCCAGAGCTCCTATAATTCACCCCTCCACTTT	CASTEPIGAAQSSYNSPLHF
NA	TRBJ2-5	TRBV4-2	TRBD1	TGTGCCAGCAGCCAATTAGGCAGGGGGCGAAGAGAGACCCAGTACTTC	CASSQLGRGRRETQYF
once	TRBJ2-1	TRBV11-2	TRBD1	TGTGCCAGCAGCTTAGACTCGGACAGGGTTGCGTTCTTC	CASSLDSDRVAFF
NA	TRBJ2-3	TRBV4-3	NA	TGCGCCAGCAGCCCCGACGGGCCTCCCAGCACAGATACGCAGTATTTT	CASSPDGPPSTDTQYF
NA	TRBJ2-6	TRBV5-1	NA	TGCGCCAGCAGCTTGGAAACAGGTTCTGGGGCCAACGTCCTGACTTTC	CASSLETGSGANVLTF
NA	TRBJ1-1	TRBV4-2	NA	TGTGCCAGCAGCGGTCAAGCGAACACTGAAGCTTTCTTT	CASSGQANTEAFF
NA	TRBJ2-5	TRBV2	TRBD2	TGTGCCAGCAGTGCAGACTCGCGGGAGAGCGGGACCCAGTACTTC	CASSADSRESGTQYF
NA	TRBJ1-6	TRBV6-5	TRBD1	TGTGCCAGCACCCAGGACAGGGGATCACCCCTCCACTTT	CASTQDRGSPLHF
NA	TRBJ2-7	TRBV28	TRBD2	TGTGCCAGCGGCTCTATAGGGACTAGCCCCTCCTACGAGCAGTACTTC	CASGSIGTSPSYEQYF
few	TRBJ1-2	TRBV5-4	NA	TGTGCCAGCAGCCCGGGAGGCTATGGCTACACCTTC	CASSPGGYGYTF
NA	TRBJ2-1	TRBV6-1	NA	TGTGCCAGCAGTGCCCTCGGGTCCAATGAGCAGTTCTTC	CASSALGSNEQFF
NA	TRBJ1-1	TRBV7-8	NA	TGTGCCAGCGGACTGGAAGGGCCAAACACTGAAGCTTTCTTT	CASGLEGPNTEAFF
few	TRBJ1-6	TRBV7-9	NA	TGTGCCAGCAGCTCGGGGCAGGCCGCAAATAATTCACCCCTCCACTTT	CASSSGQAANNSPLHF
NA	TRBJ1-5	TRBV19	NA	TGTGCCAGTAGTACCGCACGTCCCCCCCGGGGAGGCCAGCCCCAGCATTTT	CASSTARPPRGGQPQHF
NA	TRBJ1-6	TRBV9	TRBD1	TGTGCCAGCCGGGGGACAGATAATTCACCCCTCCACTTT	CASRGTDNSPLHF
NA	TRBJ2-1	TRBV5-4	NA	TGTGCCAGCAGCTTGGGTAGCCCTTCCTACAATGAGCAGTTCTTC	CASSLGSPSYNEQFF
NA	TRBJ1-5	TRBV19	NA	TGTGCCAGTAGTATTTGGCGTCAGCCCCAGCATTTT	CASSIWRQPQHF
NA	TRBJ1-1	TRBV19	NA	TGTGCCAGTAGTATGGGTTCGTGGACTGAAGCTTTCTTT	CASSMGSWTEAFF
NA	TRBJ1-5	TRBV5-5	NA	TGTGCCAGCAGACAGGACGCAGGGTCGAGCAATCAGCCCCAGCATTTT	CASRQDAGSSNQPQHF
NA	TRBJ2-7	TRBV5-1	NA	TGCGCCAGCAGCTTGGGGGCAGGGACCTACGAGCAGTACTTC	CASSLGAGTYEQYF
NA	TRBJ1-2	TRBV10-2	TRBD1	TGCGCCAGCAGCCCTCCGGGACAGGGGGCGAAAGGCTACACCTTC	CASSPPGQGAKGYTF
NA	TRBJ2-3	TRBV6-1	NA	TGTGCCAGCAGTGGGCAGGCATTCACAGATACGCAGTATTTT	CASSGQAFTDTQYF
NA	TRBJ1-2	TRBV4-3	NA	TGCGCCAGCAGCCCTGTGGGCGACCCTCGGCGTGGCTACACCTTC	CASSPVGDPRRGYTF
NA	TRBJ2-3	TRBV28	NA	TGTGCCAGCAGTCCCCGGGACTGGTATAGCACAGATACGCAGTATTTT	CASSPRDWYSTDTQYF
many	TRBJ1-5	TRBV28	TRBD1	TGTGCCAGCAGGTCGGGACAGAGCAATCAGCCCCAGCATTTT	CASRSGQSNQPQHF
NA	TRBJ2-3	TRBV13	TRBD2	TGTGCCAGCAGCTTAGTAAGGGCGGGGGGACGCACAGATACGCAGTATTTT	CASSLVRAGGRTDTQYF
few	TRBJ1-1	TRBV10-1	TRBD1	TGCGCCAGCAGTGAGGAGGGGGCAACGGACACTGAAGCTTTCTTT	CASSEEGATDTEAFF
NA	TRBJ2-3	TRBV9	NA	TGTGCCAGCACCGCGTTGGGGGAGCTTGGCACAGATACGCAGTATTTT	CASTALGELGTDTQYF
once	TRBJ2-2	TRBV5-1	NA	TGCGCCAGCAGCTTGGCTTTAGCCCTGGCGAACACCGGGGAGCTGTTTTTT	CASSLALALANTGELFF
once	TRBJ2-6	TRBV19	NA	TGTGCCAGCTCCTTGAACGGGGCTGGGGCCAACGTCCTGACTTTC	CASSLNGAGANVLTF
NA	TRBJ2-5	TRBV18	NA	TGTGCCAGCTCACCTTCCGGGGGAGAGACCCAGTACTTC	CASSPSGGETQYF
NA	TRBJ1-2	TRBV19	TRBD1	TGTGCCAGTAGTACGGGACAGCACTATGGCTACACCTTC	CASSTGQHYGYTF
NA	TRBJ1-1	TRBV28	TRBD1	TGTGCCACTTGGGGGACCGGACAGGGGCTGAACACTGAAGCTTTCTTT	CATWGTGQGLNTEAFF
NA	TRBJ2-1	TRBV19	TRBD2	TGTGCCAGTAGTAGAAGAATTCAGCCGGGACTAGTGTTCTATGAGCAGTTCTTC	CASSRRIQPGLVFYEQFF